The T cell receptor (beta chain) under discussion was sequenced for a study of shared clonotypes between healthy human individuals (dated by TCRdb to about 2020). With regard to the full study: The cohort comprised two women and three men aged 18 to 49 years. To increase sequencing depth and limit assay-specific biases, different laboratories used diverse techniques to prepare libraries and sequence TCR repertoires. For each donor, CD4 naive and CD4 memory were each run on three plates, CD8 naive on two plates, and CD8 memory on one plate. Between about 0.8 and 9 billion PBMCs per donor were obtained by leukapheresis. The study deeply sequenced blood TCR repertoires of five healthy adults to estimate repertoire size and the extent of clonotype sharing between individuals.

The paper as a whole reports these results and caveats: Approximately 5% of naive CD4, 3.5% of naive CD8, about 2.4% of memory CD4, and 0.35% to 0.5% of memory CD8 clonotypes were shared across a few donors. Even with the large sequencing depth, rarefaction of the sorted-subset datasets indicated that sequencing was incomplete. Based on pairwise subsampling, the degree of clonotype sharing among donors was expected to be affected by sequencing depth. Naive subsets generally had larger estimated clonotype richness than memory subsets. Higher generation probabilities were observed for clonotypes shared by all four sorted-subset donors than for non-shared clonotypes. Only blood was sampled, and tissue TCR repertoires likely differ from those in blood. The genetic and exposure-history diversity represented was limited by the small number of donors.

Using the deep immunoSEQ assay, TCR CDR3 regions were amplified from genomic DNA by multiplex PCR. Extracted genomic DNA from each cell subset was distributed evenly across all wells of several immunoSEQ 96-well plates, and each plate was treated as a replicate. For sorted subsets, each replicate PCR was loaded with 150 to 250 ng genomic DNA, equivalent to about 30,000 T cell genomes. Purified libraries were measured with a Qubit 3.0 fluorometer, size-checked on a Bioanalyzer 2100, and measured again with the KAPA Library Quantification kit. A separate single-read 150-cycle Illumina NextSeq 550 flow cell was used to sequence each immunoSEQ 96-well plate. The authors processed their data as follows. Because the immunoSEQ output held only junctional sequences and lacked quality scores, the filtering could not match the filtering applied to full-length reads. To assign V/J genes and CDR3, sequences were annotated against IMGT germline references using PyIR, a Python wrapper for IgBLAST v1.9. Reads with weak V/J assignments (E-value above 1e-6), missing CDR3, stop codons, out-of-frame junctions, or ambiguous translated residues were removed. V3J clonotypes were defined as sequences sharing an identical inferred V gene, J gene, and CDR3 amino acid sequence. Percentage overlap between repertoires was computed as shared unique clonotypes divided by the size of the smaller repertoire. Repertoire richness was assessed with RTK rarefaction, the Chao1 estimator, and Recon v2.1 estimates of unobserved clonotypes. For all TCRbeta clonotypes obtained by the gDNA method from four donors, generation probabilities were computed with OLGA. This immuneACCESS table, as held by TCRdb, lists in-frame sequences with V and J called but not all clones. Of the missing ones, under half trace to an unresolved V gene in checked studies; the others have no known cause. V, J and clone size were drawn from that table, and D and trimming were deduced from the DNA. For this sample the table gives roughly 2.5 million clones, of which more than 90% were detected only once. The ten largest clones take up 0.11% to 0.15% of the sample.

The CDR3 numbers 16 residues from cysteine through phenylalanine. The read is trimmed to its CDR3 DNA, 48 bases read in frame from base 1. At the junction V is shortened by 7 bases and J by 4 bases; bases outside the gene matches: 12. Based on the germline V gene, the CDR1 and CDR2 sequences are WSHSY and SAAADI. The donors were healthy, HIV-negative adults with no recently reported acute infections or vaccinations. Every donor was a Caucasian adult residing in Nashville, Tennessee, USA. CD4+ T cells were enriched by magnetic negative selection; naive cells were then positively selected on CD45RA, and the negative fraction formed the memory subset. Blood was obtained by leukapheresis, after which PBMCs were separated by Ficoll-Histopaque density gradient centrifugation and cryopreserved in liquid nitrogen vapor phase. Analytical flow cytometry was used to check the purity and quantity of each magnetically sorted T cell population. Each sorted fraction had its genomic DNA isolated and then quantified by UV absorbance on a Nanodrop 2000c.

Worth noting for this clone: Its cognate antigen has yet to be identified. No qualities accompany the bases; no much larger clone lies one base away.

The receptor's source is a man younger than 35 in good health. The sequenced sample was naive CD4+ T cells sorted from blood. The intended sense of this specimen's cell subset or site label: CD45RA+ positively selected. This chain joins TRBV10-2 to TRBJ2-3; 9 junctional bases match TRBD2. In nucleotides, the sequence is TGCGCCAGCAATCCCATAGCGGGAGCGGGAGCAGATACGCAGTATTTT. Its translation is CASNPIAGAGADTQYF.